These 27 T cell receptor beta chains came from one sample sequenced in a study of T cell repertoires in cytomegalovirus infection. No antigen has been identified for these receptors. A single record per CDR3 protein comes from TCRdb applying MiXCR to the reads. The sample yields roughly 800,000 distinct CDR3 sequences, around 29% seen once. The source material was cultured CD8+ T cells from PBMCs, sampled from culture after CMV antigen stimulation. The receptors were gathered from a human donor in good health (CMV status not recorded). Some clones in this sample may be carry-over from other donors' samples.

The gene calls are TRBV24-1 and TRBJ2-1, with TRBD2 matching over 10 bases. The CDR3 spans 19 residues. Germline V gene lookup returns CDR1 KGHDR and CDR2 SFDVKD. J lost 1 base, V lost 0 bases, and 8 bases had no gene match. The CDR3 coding sequence is TGTGCCACCAGTGATTTGCAAGGACTAGCGGTACCATCCTACAATGAGCAGTTCTTC. As protein: CATSDLQGLAVPSYNEQFF.

This rearrangement joins TRBV7-9 to TRBJ1-3, with D perhaps TRBD1 (5 bases). V was clipped by 8 bases and J by 4 bases, with 12 bases between them. Germline V gene sequence: CDR1 SEHNR, CDR2 FQNEAQ (reference sequence). The CDR3 loop spans 13 amino acids. CDR3 nucleotides: TGTGCCAGCCCCCTGACAGAAGGAAACACCATATATTTT. It encodes CASPLTEGNTIYF.

This clonotype turned up a few times. The chain is built from TRBV19 and TRBJ1-2; D remains unclear. The V end lost 5 bases, the J end lost 4 bases, and 11 bases lay between the germline ends. CDR3 length: 13 amino acids. The germline CDR1 and CDR2 sequences are LNHDA and SQIVND (reference sequence). This CDR3 is CASSEDPPYGYTF. In nucleotides, the CDR3 is TGTGCCAGTAGTGAGGACCCGCCCTATGGCTACACCTTC.

This clonotype appeared a few times. The V and J genes are TRBV28 and TRBJ1-1; D not certain. Germline lookup yields CDR1 MDHEN and CDR2 SYDVKM. This CDR3 has 19 amino acids. The V end lost 4 bases, the J end lost 0 bases, and 24 bases lay between the germline ends. The CDR3 spells CASSYPGLQVPPLNTEAFF. The CDR3 coding sequence is TGTGCCAGCAGTTACCCCGGGCTGCAGGTACCCCCATTGAACACTGAAGCTTTCTTT. The full variable domain, completed using reference TRBV28 and TRBJ1-1, is DVKVTQSSRYLVKRTGEKVFLECVQDMDHENMFWYRQDPGLGLRLIYFSYDVKMKEKGDIPEGYSVSREKKERFSLILESASTNQTSMYLCASSYPGLQVPPLNTEAFFGQGTRLTVV.

This clonotype came up a few times. The chain employs TRBV15 and TRBJ2-2; 8 nucleotides align to TRBD1. The germline V gene encodes CDR1 LNHNV and CDR2 YYDKDF (reference sequence). This CDR3 has 15 amino acids. V dropped 4 bases and J dropped 3; count of bases not matched to a gene: 4. In DNA, the CDR3 is TGTGCCACCAGCATGGACAGGGTGGACACCGGGGAGCTGTTTTTT. It translates to CATSMDRVDTGELFF.

A single count supports this clonotype. The gene calls are TRBV9 and TRBJ1-2; 12 positions match TRBD1. Germline V CDR1 and CDR2: SGDLS, YYNGEE. The CDR3 is 19 residues long. V dropped 0 bases and J dropped 4; count of bases not matched to a gene: 13. CDR3: CASSVVAGQGAKSGYGYTF. CDR3 coding DNA: TGTGCCAGCAGCGTAGTCGCGGGACAGGGGGCTAAATCGGGCTATGGCTACACCTTC.

The chain combines TRBV5-1 with TRBJ1-2, with 8 bases that match TRBD1. The length of the CDR3 is 13 residues. Germline V gene lookup returns CDR1 SGHRS and CDR2 YFSETQ. Losses at the gene ends were 4 bases for V and 7 bases for J; bases not matched to a gene: 6. The CDR3 nucleotides read TGCGCCAGCAGCACCACAGGGGGAAGTGGCTACACCTTC. It translates to CASSTTGGSGYTF. Filled out from reference TRBV5-1 and TRBJ1-2, the complete variable domain reads KAGVTQTPRYLIKTRGQQVTLSCSPISGHRSVSWYQQTPGQGLQFLFEYFSETQRNKGNFPGRFSGRQFSNSRSEMNVSTLELGDSALYLCASSTTGGSGYTFGSGTRLTVV.

There are a few counts of this clonotype. The CDR3 here is CASSLPYDSGLNTEAFF. The CDR3 DNA sequence: TGTGCCAGCAGTTTACCGTACGACTCGGGGCTGAACACTGAAGCTTTCTTT. The chain couples TRBV28 to TRBJ1-1; maybe TRBD1 (5 bases). V lost 2 bases and J lost 0, with 16 bases in between. This CDR3 has 17 amino acids. CDR1 and CDR2 from the germline V gene are MDHEN and SYDVKM.

This clonotype was detected ten times or more. This chain connects TRBV12-3 or TRBV12-4 to TRBJ2-1; 11 nucleotides line up with TRBD2. The CDR3 runs to 15 residues. Trimming removed 6 bases from V and 6 bases from J; junction bases left unmatched: 7. In nucleotides, the CDR3 is TGTGCCAGCAGCCATTCAACTAGCGGGGGCAATGAGCAGTTCTTC. This translates into CASSHSTSGGNEQFF.

The chain employs TRBV7-6 and TRBJ2-2; TRBD2 aligns across 10 bases. In germline, CDR1 is SGHVS, CDR2 FNYEAQ. With V trimmed by 7 bases and J by 0 bases, 11 bases remained unmatched. The CDR3 is 18 residues long. In nucleotides, the CDR3 is TGTGCCAGCAACTTCGGGGTAGCGGGGGGTTCGAACACCGGGGAGCTGTTTTTT. Translating it yields CASNFGVAGGSNTGELFF.

This chain links TRBV20-1 with TRBJ2-7; maybe TRBD1 (6 bases). The CDR3 contains 17 residues. V dropped 6 bases and J dropped 2 bases, with 26 bases sitting between them. The V gene's germline CDR1 is DFQATT and CDR2 SNEGSKA (reference sequence). CDR3 region: CSAPTALGHIATYEQYF. DNA of the CDR3: TGCAGTGCCCCCACCGCCCTGGGACACATCGCCACCTACGAGCAGTACTTC.

This clonotype was picked up a small number of times. Here the CDR3 reads CASSEKGYNEQFF. The CDR3 DNA is TGTGCCAGCAGCGAAAAAGGGTACAATGAGCAGTTCTTC. J is TRBJ2-1 and V is TRBV7-9; D not resolved. The V and J ends lost 5 bases and 4 bases respectively, with 9 bases between them. The CDR3 consists of 13 residues. Germline-derived CDR1 and CDR2 are SEHNR and FQNEAQ (reference sequence).

This clonotype was detected only a few times. V is TRBV7-3 and J is TRBJ2-5, with a tentative D call TRBD2 (6 bases). Per germline, CDR1 SGHTA and CDR2 FQGTGA. The V end lost 5 bases, the J end lost 5 bases, and 21 bases lay between the germline ends. The CDR3 contains 16 residues. The CDR3 DNA is TGTGCCAGCAGCCCTATAGGAGGGGCCAGCCCGGAGACCCAGTACTTC. Amino acid sequence: CASSPIGGASPETQYF.

The chain carries TRBV27 and TRBJ2-7; D assignment may be TRBD1 or TRBD2 (5 bases each). The V end lost 5 bases, the J end lost 6 bases, and 20 bases lay between the germline ends. This CDR3 spans 15 amino acids. In germline, CDR1 is MNHEY, CDR2 SMNVEV (reference sequence). The CDR3 nucleotides are TGTGCCAGCAGTATCCAGGGAGTAGAACTCCGCGAGCAGTACTTC. Translated: CASSIQGVELREQYF.

The chain has TRBV5-5 and TRBJ1-4; no clear D. Germline assignment: CDR1 SGHKS and CDR2 YYEKEE (reference sequence). The V end was cut by 0 bases, the J end by 8 bases, with 11 bases between. This CDR3 spans 14 amino acids. The DNA of the CDR3 is TGTGCCAGCAGCTTGGACGCGGATAGGGAAAAACTGTTTTTT. Translation: CASSLDADREKLFF.

This clonotype came up a few times. The chain links TRBV19 to TRBJ2-1, with D perhaps matching TRBD1 (5 bases). Germline loops: CDR1 LNHDA, CDR2 SQIVND (reference sequence). Between the trimmed V and J ends, which lost 3 bases and 4 bases, there was a span of 13 bases. There are 15 residues in the CDR3. The CDR3 loop is CASSIQQTDYNEQFF. CDR3 DNA sequence: TGTGCCAGTAGTATCCAACAGACAGATTACAATGAGCAGTTCTTC.

The chain uses TRBV2 and TRBJ1-3, with TRBD1 matching over 7 bases. In germline, CDR1 is SNHLY, CDR2 FYNNEI. J lost 0 bases, V lost 0 bases, and 11 bases had no gene match. The CDR3 spans 19 residues. The CDR3 DNA is TGTGCCAGCAGTGAAGCGGGGACAGCCAAAATTATCTCTGGAAACACCATATATTTT. Its translation is CASSEAGTAKIISGNTIYF.

The sample holds a few counts of this clonotype. The rearrangement joins TRBV4-1 to TRBJ2-1; D gene ambiguous. CDR1 and CDR2 (germline): MGHRA, YSYEKL. The germline V and J ends were trimmed by 1 base and 8 bases, with 9 bases remaining between them. The CDR3 has 13 amino acids. In nucleotides, the CDR3 is TGCGCCAGCAGCCAAGTACCGGCCGATGAGCAGTTCTTC. Protein: CASSQVPADEQFF.

To note about this clonotype: This may stem from a read error, because a much larger clone lies one nucleotide away. The V and J genes are TRBV4-2 and TRBJ1-1, with D unresolved. The CDR3 has 14 residues. Germline V gives CDR1 LGHNA, CDR2 YNFKEQ. The CDR3 coding sequence is TGTGCCAGCAGCCCACGAGGGATGAACACTGAAGCTTCCTTT. Its protein product is CASSPRGMNTEASF.

The rearrangement joins TRBV7-6 to TRBJ1-6; TRBD1 is a possible D gene (5 bases). The CDR3 is 16 amino acids. Trimming took 5 bases from V and 6 from J, leaving 17 bases between them. From germline, CDR1 is SGHVS and CDR2 FNYEAQ. In nucleotides, the CDR3 is TGTGCCAGCAGCCCTCCCCCAGGGTGGGGTAATTCACCCCTCCACTTT. Its translation: CASSPPPGWGNSPLHF.

This chain connects TRBV7-3 to TRBJ2-3, with D perhaps TRBD1 (5 bases). Germline V gene sequence: CDR1 SGHTA, CDR2 FQGTGA. The ends were cut back, 5 bases at V and 1 base at J, with 13 bases in the middle. The CDR3 contains 15 residues. In DNA, the CDR3 is TGTGCCAGCAGCATAATGGGCAGGGGCACAGATACGCAGTATTTT. The encoded protein is CASSIMGRGTDTQYF.

The chain recombines TRBV6-5 with TRBJ2-7; no definite D call. This CDR3 is built from 13 residues. The germline gives CDR1 MNHEY, CDR2 SVGAGI. Trimming took off 6 bases at V and 3 bases at J, with 12 bases between the two ends. The CDR3 DNA reads TGTGCCAGCAGCGGATACCCTAACTACGAGCAGTACTTC. This encodes CASSGYPNYEQYF.

This clonotype was seen many times. An end of the junction differs from the germline gene, which may be a read error. The rearrangement joins TRBV7-2 to TRBJ2-3; no reliable D call. The CDR3 length is 11 residues. From germline, CDR1 is SGHTA and CDR2 FQGNSA. CDR3 DNA sequence: TGTGCCAGCAGCTTAGCGCGTTTCGCCGATTTT. The encoded protein is CASSLARFADF. The whole variable domain, filled in from reference TRBV7-2 and TRBJ2-3, reads GAGVSQSPSNKVTEKGKDVELRCDPISGHTALYWYRQSLGQGLEFLIYFQGNSAPDKSGLPSDRFSAERTGGSVSTLTIQRTQQEDSAVYLCASSLARFADFGPGTRLTVL.

A few counts support this clonotype. The V gene is TRBV27, the J gene TRBJ2-1, with D hard to call. CDR1 is MNHEY and CDR2 is SMNVEV in the germline V gene (reference sequence). Trimming stripped 2 bases from V and 5 bases from J, with 16 bases between. This CDR3 has 16 amino acids. CDR3 in amino acids: CASSLPYPGPDNEQFF. DNA of the CDR3: TGTGCCAGCAGTTTACCCTATCCCGGGCCAGACAATGAGCAGTTCTTC.

V gene TRBV6-2 or TRBV6-3 combines with J gene TRBJ2-3; tentatively, D is TRBD2 (6 bases). This CDR3 comprises 12 residues. Germline V gene sequence: CDR1 MNHEY, CDR2 SVGEGT. Deletions cut 2 bases from V and 9 bases from J, with 9 bases between. CDR3 sequence reads: CASSYRGDTQYF. The CDR3 DNA follows: TGTGCCAGCAGTTACCGCGGGGACACGCAGTATTTT.

A few counts support this clonotype. The chain uses TRBV7-8 and TRBJ1-2; D unclear. The CDR3 is 13 amino acids. Germline CDR1 SGHVS, CDR2 FQNEAQ. Trimming cost V 5 bases and J 0 bases, with 7 bases left between them. The CDR3 loop reads CASSPAANYGYTF. The CDR3 DNA follows: TGTGCCAGCAGCCCGGCTGCTAACTATGGCTACACCTTC.

The V and J genes are TRBV6-2 or TRBV6-3 and TRBJ2-7; perhaps TRBD1 as D (6 bases). CDR3 size: 16 residues. V was pared by 5 bases and J by 6 bases, with 23 bases between. In germline, CDR1 is MNHEY, CDR2 SVGEGT. CDR3 loop: CASSKEPPTGTPEQYV. CDR3 coding DNA: TGTGCCAGCAGTAAAGAACCTCCCACAGGGACCCCCGAGCAGTACGTC.